This T cell receptor (beta chain) was profiled in a study of regulatory T cells in long-lasting Graves disease. Arm-PCR with iRepertoire HTBI primers amplified the CDR3 regions for these TCR beta libraries. TCRdb reprocessed the multiplex PCR reads via MiXCR and lists one record per CDR3 protein. The profile shows a few hundred thousand distinct CDR3 sequences, about 10% of them singletons. The time point was: newly diagnosed GD, antithyroid drugs for less than 3 months. PBMC RNA was the source of the TCR library. V was shortened by 4 bases and J by 6 bases, with 10 bases between the two germline ends. The V gene's germline CDR1 is MDHEN and CDR2 SYDVKM. This CDR3 spans 13 amino acids. A further study also used this sample, focusing on T cells in Graves' hyperthyroidism and ophthalmopathy.

The gene calls are TRBV28 and TRBJ2-1, with D perhaps TRBD2 (6 bases). This TCR was sampled from a woman between 18 and 30 years old with Graves disease. The input for sequencing was peripheral blood mononuclear cells (PBMCs), taken at new diagnosis, from a patient treated with antithyroid drugs. The CDR3 sequence: CASSSPGVNEQFF. For the CDR3, the DNA is TGTGCCAGCAGTTCACCGGGAGTCAATGAGCAGTTCTTC.